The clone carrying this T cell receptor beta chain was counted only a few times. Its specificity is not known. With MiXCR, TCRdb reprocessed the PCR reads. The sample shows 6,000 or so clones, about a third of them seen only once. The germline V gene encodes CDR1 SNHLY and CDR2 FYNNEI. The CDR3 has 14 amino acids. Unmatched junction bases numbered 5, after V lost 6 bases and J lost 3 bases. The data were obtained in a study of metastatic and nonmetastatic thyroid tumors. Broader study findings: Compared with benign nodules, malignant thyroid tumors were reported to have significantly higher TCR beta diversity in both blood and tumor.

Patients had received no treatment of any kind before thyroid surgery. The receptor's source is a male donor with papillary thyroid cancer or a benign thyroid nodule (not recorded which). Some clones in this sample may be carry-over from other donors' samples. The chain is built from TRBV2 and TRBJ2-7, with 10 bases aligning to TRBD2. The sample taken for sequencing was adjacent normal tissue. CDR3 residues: CASRDGTSVYEQYF. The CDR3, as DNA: TGTGCCAGCAGAGACGGGACTAGCGTCTACGAGCAGTACTTC.